This T cell receptor (beta chain) comes out of a study of metastatic and nonmetastatic thyroid tumors. Study context: Where malignant and benign thyroid patients were concerned, repertoires were compared across blood and tumor or nodule tissue. Study outcomes and limitations: Versus benign nodules, malignant thyroid tumors reportedly had significantly higher TCR beta diversity, in blood and tumor.

There were no patients who had received any treatment before thyroid surgery. V was clipped by 6 bases and J by 3 bases; unmatched bases: 10. Germline V gene data show CDR1 as LNHDA and CDR2 as SQIVND (reference sequence). This CDR3 has 16 amino acids. This clone came up many times. Antigen unknown. In the original workflow: Clinicopathological groups of papillary thyroid cancer showed CDR3 differences that were used to build a distant-metastasis classifier. TCRdb redid the clone calls on the PCR reads using MiXCR. What appears here as the V and J calls and clone size reflects TCRdb's work, not the paper's. The top ten clones hold about 10% of a sample with about 93,000 clones, approximately 12% of them seen once.

The sequenced sample was blood. This TCR derives from a female donor with papillary thyroid cancer or a benign thyroid nodule (not recorded which). Some clones in this sample may be carry-over from other donors' samples. The chain couples TRBV19 to TRBJ2-2, with TRBD1 identical over 7 bases. CDR3: CASRIPGTADTGELFF. Written as DNA, the CDR3 is TGTGCCAGTAGGATCCCCGGGACAGCGGACACCGGGGAGCTGTTTTTT.